The present TCR beta chain was sequenced within a study of cytomegalovirus exposure and HLA in healthy donors. Notes on the study in general: Later analysis found that TCR beta chains associated with HLA were more clonally expanded than other, equally common chains. An apparent linkage of common viral pathogens to several of the most significant clusters emerged in a later analysis.

A word on this clone: The antigen is unknown.

CDR1 and CDR2 from the germline V gene are MNHEY and SVGAGI. Trimming took off 4 bases at V and 3 bases at J, with 12 bases between the two ends. This CDR3 has 15 residues. The study ran its PCR with 60 Vbeta and 13 Jbeta primers. Sequencing used immunoSEQ multiplex PCR; TCRdb keeps in-frame clones, though not all of them. The data show about 140,000 clones, 73% seen once. The origin of this receptor is a woman aged 35 to 49 in good health and CMV-seronegative. The source material was PBMCs. The rearrangement links TRBV6-5 to TRBJ2-2; TRBD2 might be the D (6 bases). The CDR3 here is CASSSGTLDTGELFF. CDR3 in DNA: TGTGCCAGCAGTTCCGGGACTTTAGACACCGGGGAGCTGTTTTTT.